This is a list of T cell receptor beta chains from one sample in a study of Ad26.COV2.S vaccination and SARS-CoV-2 variants. The method was immunoSEQ multiplex PCR; TCRdb's version includes in-frame clones alone and lacks a portion of them. The sample records hundreds of thousands of clones, roughly 90% being singletons. Sample: peripheral blood, taken in a trial of Ad26.COV2.S vaccine versus placebo. The origin of the receptors is a person between 18 and 60 years old who received the Ad26.COV2.S COVID-19 vaccine or a placebo. Each CDR3 is given with its conserved first and last residue. Each record gives: clone size, J gene, V gene, D gene, CDR3 protein, CDR3 DNA. A D gene is named only where the DNA matches it firmly. Size is omitted from some rows. Given values are once, few, many or a class for expanded clones.

size: .; J: TRBJ2-1; V: TRBV27; D: TRBD2; CDR3: CASTLLAGGFGSYNEQFF; DNA: TGTGCCAGCACTTTACTAGCGGGAGGATTCGGGTCCTACAATGAGCAGTTCTTC
size: .; J: TRBJ2-7; V: TRBV16; D: TRBD1; CDR3: CASSQGRGSYEQYF; DNA: TGTGCCAGCAGCCAAGGCAGGGGGTCCTACGAGCAGTACTTC
size: .; J: TRBJ1-6; V: TRBV6-5; D: .; CDR3: CAVRSGQPYNSPLHF; DNA: TGTGCCGTCCGATCGGGACAACCCTATAATTCACCCCTCCACTTT
size: few; J: TRBJ1-2; V: TRBV3-1/TRBV3-2; D: TRBD1; CDR3: CASSHSGTGYGYTF; DNA: TGTGCCAGCAGCCACTCCGGGACAGGCTATGGCTACACCTTC
size: .; J: TRBJ2-7; V: TRBV6-2/TRBV6-3; D: .; CDR3: CASSYPLYEQYF; DNA: TGTGCCAGCAGTTACCCTTTGTACGAGCAGTACTTC
size: once; J: TRBJ1-3; V: TRBV5-1; D: .; CDR3: CASSWAPGSGNTIYF; DNA: TGCGCCAGCAGCTGGGCCCCTGGGAGTGGAAACACCATATATTTT
size: .; J: TRBJ1-2; V: TRBV19; D: .; CDR3: CASSIERRNYGYTF; DNA: TGTGCCAGTAGTATTGAACGGCGGAACTATGGCTACACCTTC
size: .; J: TRBJ1-4; V: TRBV11-2; D: TRBD1; CDR3: CASSHSGGSEKLFF; DNA: TGTGCCAGCAGCCATTCAGGGGGCAGTGAAAAACTGTTTTTT
size: .; J: TRBJ2-1; V: TRBV7-6; D: .; CDR3: CASSLIGDANEQFF; DNA: TGTGCCAGCAGCTTAATCGGTGACGCCAATGAGCAGTTCTTC
size: .; J: TRBJ1-3; V: TRBV30; D: .; CDR3: CAWDRIHSGNTIYF; DNA: TGTGCCTGGGACAGAATTCACTCTGGAAACACCATATATTTT
size: .; J: TRBJ1-3; V: TRBV6-5; D: .; CDR3: CASSYDSRSSGNTIYF; DNA: TGTGCCAGCAGTTACGACTCGAGATCCTCTGGAAACACCATATATTTT
size: .; J: TRBJ2-7; V: TRBV11-2; D: .; CDR3: CASSFMREQYF; DNA: TGTGCCAGCAGCTTCATGCGGGAGCAGTACTTC
size: .; J: TRBJ2-7; V: TRBV29-1; D: .; CDR3: CSVERADEQYF; DNA: TGCAGCGTTGAAAGGGCAGACGAGCAGTACTTC
size: .; J: TRBJ2-2; V: TRBV11-2; D: .; CDR3: CASSLLRRRGSGELFF; DNA: TGTGCCAGCAGCCTCTTAAGAAGACGTGGGTCCGGGGAGCTGTTTTTT
size: once; J: TRBJ1-2; V: TRBV15; D: .; CDR3: CATSPRQGRYGYTF; DNA: TGTGCCACCAGCCCCCGGCAAGGGCGCTATGGCTACACCTTC
size: .; J: TRBJ2-7; V: TRBV5-5; D: TRBD1; CDR3: CASSPDRTGNQEQYF; DNA: TGTGCCAGCAGCCCGGACAGGACAGGGAACCAGGAGCAGTACTTC
size: .; J: TRBJ1-3; V: TRBV30; D: .; CDR3: CAWSVRTSGNTIYF; DNA: TGTGCCTGGAGTGTACGCACCTCTGGAAACACCATATATTTT
size: once; J: TRBJ2-3; V: TRBV2; D: TRBD2; CDR3: CASSERVAGVDTQYF; DNA: TGTGCCAGCAGTGAACGGGTAGCGGGGGTGGATACGCAGTATTTT
size: .; J: TRBJ2-1; V: TRBV5-1; D: TRBD2; CDR3: CASSFPLAGEGLSSYNEQFF; DNA: TGCGCCAGCAGCTTCCCGTTAGCGGGAGAGGGCTTAAGCTCCTACAATGAGCAGTTCTTC
size: .; J: TRBJ1-2; V: TRBV19; D: .; CDR3: CASTGVNRPLVYGYTF; DNA: TGTGCCAGTACCGGAGTGAACAGGCCTCTAGTCTATGGCTACACCTTC
size: .; J: TRBJ1-3; V: TRBV5-6; D: TRBD1; CDR3: CASSSGTGAGNTIYF; DNA: TGTGCCAGCAGCTCCGGGACAGGGGCTGGAAACACCATATATTTT
size: .; J: TRBJ1-1; V: TRBV5-1; D: .; CDR3: CASSHNTEAFF; DNA: TGCGCCAGCAGCCATAACACTGAAGCTTTCTTT
size: .; J: TRBJ2-1; V: TRBV6-5; D: .; CDR3: CASRTLTKNEQFF; DNA: TGTGCCAGCAGGACGCTGACGAAGAATGAGCAGTTCTTC
size: .; J: TRBJ1-1; V: TRBV19; D: .; CDR3: CASSISDGGTEAFF; DNA: TGTGCCAGTAGTATAAGTGACGGGGGGACTGAAGCTTTCTTT
size: .; J: TRBJ2-5; V: TRBV6-5; D: .; CDR3: CASTRGLEGTQYF; DNA: TGTGCCAGCACGCGGGGGCTAGAAGGGACCCAGTACTTC
size: .; J: TRBJ1-1; V: TRBV7-2; D: TRBD1; CDR3: CASSQGGITTEAFF; DNA: TGTGCCAGCAGCCAGGGGGGTATTACGACTGAAGCTTTCTTT
size: .; J: TRBJ1-2; V: TRBV29-1; D: .; CDR3: CSVVAEANYGYTF; DNA: TGCAGCGTTGTTGCAGAAGCTAACTATGGCTACACCTTC
size: .; J: TRBJ2-3; V: TRBV11-3; D: .; CDR3: CASSLVLGGSTDTQYF; DNA: TGTGCCAGCAGCTTAGTTCTGGGGGGAAGCACAGATACGCAGTATTTT
size: .; J: TRBJ2-7; V: TRBV5-1; D: TRBD1; CDR3: CASSPKVGQGISTGEQYF; DNA: TGCGCCAGCAGCCCCAAGGTCGGACAGGGGATCAGTACGGGCGAGCAGTACTTC
size: .; J: TRBJ1-1; V: TRBV18; D: TRBD1; CDR3: CASSPLTGGNTEAFF; DNA: TGTGCCAGCTCACCATTAACAGGGGGGAATACTGAAGCTTTCTTT
size: .; J: TRBJ1-2; V: TRBV30; D: .; CDR3: CAWKRDGAGGYTF; DNA: TGTGCCTGGAAAAGGGACGGCGCGGGCGGCTACACCTTC
size: .; J: TRBJ2-2; V: TRBV5-4; D: .; CDR3: CASSLDPSPSGELFF; DNA: TGTGCCAGCAGCTTGGATCCTAGCCCCAGCGGGGAGCTGTTTTTT
size: few; J: TRBJ1-3; V: TRBV7-8; D: .; CDR3: CASSFAVSGNTIYF; DNA: TGTGCCAGCAGCTTCGCCGTCTCTGGAAACACCATATATTTT
size: .; J: TRBJ2-6; V: TRBV5-6; D: .; CDR3: CASSPPSGANVLTF; DNA: TGTGCCAGCAGCCCTCCCTCTGGGGCCAACGTCCTGACTTTC
size: .; J: TRBJ1-4; V: TRBV3-1/TRBV3-2; D: TRBD1; CDR3: CASSQIGDSEKLFF; DNA: TGTGCCAGCAGCCAAATTGGGGACAGTGAAAAACTGTTTTTT
size: .; J: TRBJ2-1; V: TRBV9; D: .; CDR3: CASTQDGGSYNEQFF; DNA: TGTGCCAGCACCCAGGACGGGGGCTCGTACAATGAGCAGTTCTTC
size: .; J: TRBJ2-3; V: TRBV15; D: TRBD1; CDR3: CATRDLSGGLTDTQYF; DNA: TGTGCCACCAGGGATCTATCAGGGGGTCTCACAGATACGCAGTATTTT
size: few; J: TRBJ1-5; V: TRBV6-2/TRBV6-3; D: .; CDR3: CASSIRGNQPQHF; DNA: TGTGCCAGCAGCATCCGGGGTAATCAGCCCCAGCATTTT
size: .; J: TRBJ2-7; V: TRBV12-3/TRBV12-4; D: TRBD1; CDR3: CASSEQGYEQYF; DNA: TGTGCCAGCAGCGAACAGGGGTACGAGCAGTACTTC
size: .; J: TRBJ2-7; V: TRBV10-1; D: TRBD1; CDR3: CASSKGQAYEQYF; DNA: TGCGCCAGCAGTAAGGGACAGGCCTACGAGCAGTACTTC
size: once; J: TRBJ2-7; V: TRBV5-1; D: TRBD1; CDR3: CASSLGQGAREQYF; DNA: TGCGCCAGCAGCTTGGGACAGGGGGCGCGTGAGCAGTACTTC
size: .; J: TRBJ2-7; V: TRBV6-5; D: .; CDR3: CASSYSRQVLYEQYF; DNA: TGTGCCAGCAGTTACTCCCGACAGGTCCTATACGAGCAGTACTTC